This TCR beta chain was identified in a study of blood T cell repertoires in COVID-19. Across the study: There were acute and convalescent COVID-19 samples, and they came from the United States, Italy and Spain. Nucleic acid was either cDNA or gDNA, and it came from T cells, B-cell-depleted T cells, or PBMCs.

Study processing details: Reference gene primer amplification yielded estimated nucleated cell counts. Libraries were prepared by immunoSEQ multiplex PCR; TCRdb keeps only in-frame clonotypes and omits some of them. V and J calls and clone size are copied from that table; D and trimming were computed from the DNA. Among just over 30,000 clones, 80% to 90% were seen once, and the ten largest hold about 0.55%. Germline CDR1 SGHDN, CDR2 FVKESK. CDR3 length: 15 amino acids. With 2 bases removed from V and 5 bases from J, the gap between germline ends came to 16 bases. This chain joins TRBV14 and TRBJ2-7; TRBD2 might be the D (6 bases). The TCR originated in a middle-aged woman with active or convalescent COVID-19. Sequenced sample: peripheral blood. The CDR3 sequence is CASSQPSGGRNEQYF. CDR3 nucleotides: TGTGCCAGCAGCCAACCCTCCGGGGGACGGAACGAGCAGTACTTC.